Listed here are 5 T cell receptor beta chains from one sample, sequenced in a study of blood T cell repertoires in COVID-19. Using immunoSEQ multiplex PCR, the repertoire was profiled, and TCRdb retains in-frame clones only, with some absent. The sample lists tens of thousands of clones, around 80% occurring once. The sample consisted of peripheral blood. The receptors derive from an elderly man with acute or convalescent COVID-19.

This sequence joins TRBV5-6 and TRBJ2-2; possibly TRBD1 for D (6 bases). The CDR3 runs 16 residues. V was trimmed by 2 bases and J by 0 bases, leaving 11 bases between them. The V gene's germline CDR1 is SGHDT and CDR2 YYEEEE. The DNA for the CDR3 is TGTGCCAGCAGCTTACCGGGACACACGAACACCGGGGAGCTGTTTTTT. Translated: CASSLPGHTNTGELFF.

The CDR3 region has the DNA TGTGCCAGCAGTTTAAACAGTCCCTACGAGCAGTACTTC. It codes for CASSLNSPYEQYF. The rearrangement links TRBV12-3 or TRBV12-4 to TRBJ2-7; D gene ambiguous. The CDR3 runs to 13 residues. Trimming took off 2 bases at V and 2 bases at J, with 7 bases between the two ends.

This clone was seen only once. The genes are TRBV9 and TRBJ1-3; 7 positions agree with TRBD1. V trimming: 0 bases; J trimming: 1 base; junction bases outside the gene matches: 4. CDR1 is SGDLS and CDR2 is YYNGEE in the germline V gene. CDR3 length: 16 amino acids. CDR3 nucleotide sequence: TGTGCCAGCAGCGTAGCGGGACAGAGTTCTGGAAACACCATATATTTT. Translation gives CASSVAGQSSGNTIYF.

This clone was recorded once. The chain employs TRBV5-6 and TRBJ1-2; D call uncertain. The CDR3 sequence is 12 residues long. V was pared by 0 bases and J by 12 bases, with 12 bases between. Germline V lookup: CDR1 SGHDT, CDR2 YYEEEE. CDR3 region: CASSLGSVWHTF. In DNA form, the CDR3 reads TGTGCCAGCAGCTTGGGGAGCGTGTGGCACACCTTC.

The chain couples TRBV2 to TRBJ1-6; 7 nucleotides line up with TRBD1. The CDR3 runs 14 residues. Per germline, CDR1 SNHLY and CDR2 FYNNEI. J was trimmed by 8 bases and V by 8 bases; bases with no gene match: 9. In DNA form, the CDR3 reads TGTGCCAGCTCCCCCGGGACAGCCGATTCACCCCTCCACTTT. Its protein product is CASSPGTADSPLHF.